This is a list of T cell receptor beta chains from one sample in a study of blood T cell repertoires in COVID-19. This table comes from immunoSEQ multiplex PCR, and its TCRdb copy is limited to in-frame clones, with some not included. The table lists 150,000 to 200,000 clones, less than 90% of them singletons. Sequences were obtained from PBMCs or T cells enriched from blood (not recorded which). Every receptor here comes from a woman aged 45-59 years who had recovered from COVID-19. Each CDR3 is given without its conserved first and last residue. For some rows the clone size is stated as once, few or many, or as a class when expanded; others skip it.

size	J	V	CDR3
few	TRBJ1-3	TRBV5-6	ASTRTETLGNTIY
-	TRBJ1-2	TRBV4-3	ASSQVTAGRGYT
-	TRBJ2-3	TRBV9	ASTTGSADTQY
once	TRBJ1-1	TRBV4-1	ASSQGHRENTEAF
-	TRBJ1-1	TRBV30	AWSVGANTEAF
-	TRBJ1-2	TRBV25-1	ASSEWAGGYGYT
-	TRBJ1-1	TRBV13	ASLEVGRGGTEAF
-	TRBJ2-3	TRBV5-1	ASSSGTQGGTQY
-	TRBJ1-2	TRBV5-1	ASSLDYRGYT
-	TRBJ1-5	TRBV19	ASSTEGAQPQH
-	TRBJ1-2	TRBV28	ASSLGQAPGYT
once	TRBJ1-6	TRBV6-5	AGGGVGSYNSPLH
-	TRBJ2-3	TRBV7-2	ASNPSGGAGDTQY
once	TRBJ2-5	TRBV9	ASSEGTGPSETQY
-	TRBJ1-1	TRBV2	ASSGLEGYTEAF
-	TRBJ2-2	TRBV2	ASSRQGLNTGELF
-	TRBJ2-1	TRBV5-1	ASSLAGVPGNEQF
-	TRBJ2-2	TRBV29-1	SVEFRRGELF
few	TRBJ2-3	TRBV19	ASRGVAGVVADTQY
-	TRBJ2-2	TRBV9	ASSGRDRASPGELF
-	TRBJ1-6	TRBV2	ASRLQGNSPLH
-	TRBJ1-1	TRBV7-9	ASTDWRIAPNTEAF
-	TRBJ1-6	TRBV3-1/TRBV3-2	ASRQGGDSPLH
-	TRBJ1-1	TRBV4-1	ASSQTPRDTEAF
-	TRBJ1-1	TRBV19	ASSIDDRFEGENTEAF
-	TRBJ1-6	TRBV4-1	ASSQDLRAGLGYNSPLH
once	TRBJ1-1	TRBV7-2	ASSLSGATEAF
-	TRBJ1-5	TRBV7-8	ASSLDFFQGRRNQPQH
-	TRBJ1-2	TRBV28	ASRAGTVNYGYT
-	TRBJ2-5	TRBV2	ASQSQTGQETQY
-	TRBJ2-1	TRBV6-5	ASRSRVHEQF
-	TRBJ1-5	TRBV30	AWSVKAGMQPQH
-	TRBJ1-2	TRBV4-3	ASSQFTGDTYGYT
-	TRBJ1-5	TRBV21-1	ASSKRGRGKGGNQPQH
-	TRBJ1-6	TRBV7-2	ASSARQGIARDSPLH
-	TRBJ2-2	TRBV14	ASRAGGRAGELF
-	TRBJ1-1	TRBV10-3	AISIQGGGEAF
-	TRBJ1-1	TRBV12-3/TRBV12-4	ATAARANTEAF
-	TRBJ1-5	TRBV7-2	ASSFIGDGNQPQH
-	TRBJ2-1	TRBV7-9	ASSLLGTGGRREQF
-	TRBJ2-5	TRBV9	ASSVAGTEQETQY
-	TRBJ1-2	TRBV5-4	ASRPTGGAGLGYT
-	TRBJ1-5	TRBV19	ASSLIYRTPGSNQPQH
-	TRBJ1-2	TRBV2	AGMRESNYGYT
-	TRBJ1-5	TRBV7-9	ASSLGGGGYQPQH